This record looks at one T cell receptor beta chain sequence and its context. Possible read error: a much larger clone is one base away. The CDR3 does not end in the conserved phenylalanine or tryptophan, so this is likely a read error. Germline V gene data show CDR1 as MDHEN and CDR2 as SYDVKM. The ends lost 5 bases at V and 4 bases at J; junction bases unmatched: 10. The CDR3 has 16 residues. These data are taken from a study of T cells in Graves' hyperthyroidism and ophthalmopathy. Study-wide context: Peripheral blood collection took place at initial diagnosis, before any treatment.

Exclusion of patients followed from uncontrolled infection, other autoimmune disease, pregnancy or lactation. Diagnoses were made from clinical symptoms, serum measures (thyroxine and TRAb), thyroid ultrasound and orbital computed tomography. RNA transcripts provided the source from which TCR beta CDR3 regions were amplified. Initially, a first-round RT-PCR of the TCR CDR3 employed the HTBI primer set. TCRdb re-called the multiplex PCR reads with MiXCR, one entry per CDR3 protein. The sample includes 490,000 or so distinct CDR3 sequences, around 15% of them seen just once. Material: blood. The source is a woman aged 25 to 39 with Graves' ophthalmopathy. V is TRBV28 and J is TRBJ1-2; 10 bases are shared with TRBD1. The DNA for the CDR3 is TGTGCCAGCAGTGAAACCGGGACAGGGGCCGTCTATGGCTACACCCTC. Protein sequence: CASSETGTGAVYGYTL.